One sample yielded the 17 T cell receptor beta chains listed below, sequenced in a study of tumor-infiltrating lymphocytes in primary liver carcinoma. The input was roughly 0.5 ug total RNA; TCR beta cDNA was made from it with a constant-region primer. Construction of TCR beta libraries relied on three successive nested multiplex PCR rounds employing slightly modified ARM-PCR. For approximately 11 cycles apiece, the opening two PCR rounds ran with TRBV1-TRBV30 forward primers and a C-beta reverse primer. TCRdb re-called the multiplex PCR reads with MiXCR, one entry per CDR3 protein. The repertoire consists of 180,000 or so distinct CDR3 sequences, with 60% occurring once and the leading ten covering around 74%. RNA isolated from unsorted whole blood supplied the blood RNA, with germline DNA also extracted. The sample taken for sequencing was peripheral blood. The receptors here all came from a man aged 35 to 55 with primary liver carcinoma and hepatitis B virus infection.

There are a few counts of this clonotype. The chain joins TRBV6-2 or TRBV6-3 to TRBJ2-7; unclear D gene. Germline values: CDR1 MNHEY, CDR2 SVGEGT. This CDR3 region has 13 residues. V was clipped by 8 bases and J by 0 bases, with 11 bases between them. CDR3 sequence reads: CASFKDNSYEQYF. In DNA, the CDR3 is TGTGCCAGCTTTAAGGATAACTCCTACGAGCAGTACTTC.

This chain uses TRBV4-1 with TRBJ2-7, with D possibly TRBD2 on 6 matching bases. The CDR3 runs to 17 residues. V shed 4 bases and J shed 0 bases, with 19 bases lying between them. Germline V gene data show CDR1 as MGHRA and CDR2 as YSYEKL. CDR3 coding DNA: TGCGCCAGCAGCCTCCATAGCCTAGGGAGGTCCTCCTACGAGCAGTACTTC. It codes for CASSLHSLGRSSYEQYF.

Remarks on this clonotype: At one of its ends the junction is not consistent with the germline gene, which may arise from a read error. The J gene is TRBJ2-7, the V gene TRBV11-2; the D gene is possibly TRBD2 (6 bases). Germline V gene sequence: CDR1 SGHAT, CDR2 FQNNGV. CDR3 length: 12 amino acids. The CDR3 nucleotides are TGTGCCAGCAGCTCAGTGGGAGGCGAGCAATACTTC. Protein sequence: CASSSVGGEQYF.

This clonotype was detected a few times. A much larger clonotype is one base distant, so this may be a read error. The chain uses TRBV11-2 and TRBJ2-1; D remains unclear. Germline CDR1 SGHAT, CDR2 FQNNGV. This CDR3 comprises 12 residues. The CDR3 DNA is TGTACCAGCAGCTTAGGATGGGGTGAGCAGTTCTTC. This translates into CTSSLGWGEQFF.

The chain uses TRBV6-1 and TRBJ1-4; TRBD1 agrees at 8 bases. In germline, CDR1 is MNHNS, CDR2 SASEGT. The CDR3 is 17 amino acids. V lost 4 bases and J lost 1; bases outside the gene matches: 8. For the CDR3, the DNA is TGTGCCAGCAGTGTCGGCAGGGGGCCTCGAACTAATGAAAAACTGTTTTTT. Translating it yields CASSVGRGPRTNEKLFF.

On this clonotype itself: A read error may produce the germline difference seen at one junction end. V and J are TRBV6-1 and TRBJ1-2; the D is unclear. The CDR3 sequence is 13 residues long. The germline V gene has CDR1 MNHNS and CDR2 SASEGT. The CDR3 sequence: CTSSDGGFYGYTF. The CDR3 nucleotides read TGTACCAGCAGTGATGGTGGATTTTATGGCTACACCTTC.

The rearrangement uses TRBV13 and TRBJ2-7; D possibly matches TRBD1 or TRBD2 (5 bases each). V lost 4 bases to trimming and J lost 3 bases, with 13 bases between them. The CDR3 runs 14 residues. Germline CDR1 reads PRHDT; CDR2 reads FYEKMQ (reference sequence). The CDR3 here is CASSSGTVLYEQYF. The CDR3 nucleotides are TGTGCCAGCAGCTCGGGGACGGTTCTCTACGAGCAGTACTTC.

The chain combines TRBV6-1 with TRBJ2-5; 12 nucleotides line up with TRBD1. V was pared by 6 bases and J by 5 bases, with 10 bases of the junction left unmatched. This CDR3 has 16 residues. Looked up from germline, CDR1 is MNHNS and CDR2 is SASEGT. The CDR3 spells CASSKSGQGAGETQYF. As DNA, the CDR3 is TGTGCCAGCAGCAAGTCGGGACAGGGGGCGGGGGAGACCCAGTACTTC.

For this clonotype: One junction end does not reproduce the germline sequence, and a read error may be involved. V usage is TRBV5-6 and J usage is TRBJ2-1; perhaps TRBD2 as D (6 bases). CDR3 length equals 14 residues. The germline V gene has CDR1 SGHDT and CDR2 YYEEEE. DNA for the CDR3: TGTGTCAGCAGCCAACAATGGGCGACTAGATATCAGTTCTTC. The encoded protein is CVSSQQWATRYQFF.

Comments on this clonotype: Since the CDR3 does not end with the conserved phenylalanine or tryptophan, this likely comes from a read error. This CDR3 is CSSSLDYAAGELFY. CDR3 coding DNA: TGTTCCAGCAGCTTAGATTATGCGGCCGGGGAGCTGTTTTAT. V and J are TRBV11-2 and TRBJ2-2, with D hard to call. The V gene's germline CDR1 is SGHAT and CDR2 FQNNGV. The CDR3 length is 14 residues.

As concerns this clonotype: A read error is possible here, since a much larger clone lies one base away. The chain links TRBV29-1 to TRBJ1-1, with D perhaps TRBD1 (6 bases). V dropped 8 bases and J dropped 5 bases, with 15 bases sitting between them. Germline CDR1 is SQVTM and CDR2 is ANQGSEA. This CDR3 comprises 12 residues. CDR3 DNA sequence: TGCAGCTACCGCAGGGGTGAAACTGAAGCTTTCTTT. The encoded protein is CSYRRGETEAFF. Variable domain in full (rest from reference TRBV29-1 and TRBJ1-1): SAVISQKPSRDICQRGTSLTIQCQVDSQVTMMFWYRQQPGQSLTLIATANQGSEATYESGFVIDKFPISRPNLTFSTLTVSNMSPEDSSIYLCSYRRGETEAFFGQGTRLTVV.

The chain has TRBV5-8 and TRBJ2-3; TRBD1 is a possible D gene (6 bases). Trimming stripped 4 bases from V and 1 base from J, with 10 bases between. CDR3 length: 14 residues. Germline V CDR1 and CDR2: SGHTS, YDEGEE. CDR3 nucleotides: TGTGCCAGCAGCCCTCGGACAGGCACAGATACGCAGTATTTT. Protein: CASSPRTGTDTQYF.

J is TRBJ1-4 and V is TRBV6-1; no clear D gene. The CDR3 is 14 amino acids. Trimming stripped 0 bases from V and 5 bases from J, with 7 bases between. Germline V gene data show CDR1 as MNHNS and CDR2 as SASEGT. The DNA of the CDR3 is TGTGCCAGCAGTGAAGCGAGCCAGAATGAAAAACTGTTTTTT. Encoded protein: CASSEASQNEKLFF.

This clonotype was found a few times. The chain carries TRBV4-1 and TRBJ2-4; the D is unclear. Trimming cost V 1 base and J 1 base, with 11 bases left between them. The germline V gene has CDR1 MGHRA and CDR2 YSYEKL. The CDR3 loop spans 16 amino acids. The CDR3 sequence is CASSQGVFGAKNIQYF. The DNA of the CDR3 is TGCGCCAGCAGCCAAGGGGTCTTTGGGGCCAAAAACATTCAGTACTTC.

Details on this clonotype: The junction differs from germline at one of its ends, possibly a read error. The gene calls are TRBV10-3 and TRBJ2-5; no clear D gene. The germline V gene encodes CDR1 ENHRY and CDR2 SYGVKD. The CDR3 covers 13 residues. The CDR3 sequence: CTISESRKETQYF. In DNA form, the CDR3 reads TGTACCATCAGTGAGTCGAGGAAGGAGACCCAGTACTTC.

CDR3 DNA: TGCGCCAGCAGCCAGGGGGTGAACACTGAAGCTTTCTTT. This encodes CASSQGVNTEAFF. This chain uses TRBV4-1 with TRBJ1-1; D is possibly TRBD1 (5 bases). This CDR3 is 13 amino acids long. Germline lookup yields CDR1 MGHRA and CDR2 YSYEKL. The V end lost 3 bases, the J end lost 0 bases, and 5 bases lay between the germline ends.

This chain uses TRBV10-3 with TRBJ2-5, with 8 bases fitting TRBD1. Germline V CDR1 and CDR2: ENHRY, SYGVKD. The CDR3 length is 18 residues. The V segment lost 0 bases and the J segment 7 bases; nucleotides outside the gene matches: 16. The CDR3 DNA follows: TGTGCCATCAGTGAGTCGGACGACAGGGGCGGCGAGAAGGGGACCCAGTACTTC. Translating gives CAISESDDRGGEKGTQYF.